A selection of T cell receptor beta chains follows, all from one sample in a study of T-cell memory formation after mild COVID-19. TCRdb processed the 5' RACE reads anew with MiXCR; each CDR3 protein has one entry. The sample contains about 470,000 distinct CDR3 sequences, roughly 23% of which appear only once. Sequenced input: PBMCs or a T cell subset sorted from them (not recorded which). Source of these receptors: an adult woman who had mild COVID-19 (a few samples of this study predate the infection). Cell type and time point are not known. The CDR3 runs from the conserved cysteine through the conserved F or W. The D gene is left open where the match is weak. Size tells how often a clone was seen (once, few, many) or the class of an expanded clone, and some rows leave it out.

J gene: TRBJ1-2; D gene: -; V gene: TRBV30; clone size: -; CDR3 DNA: TGTGCCTGGAGTGAGACCGGTCTTAACTATGGCTACACCTTC; CDR3 protein: CAWSETGLNYGYTF
J gene: TRBJ2-7; D gene: -; V gene: TRBV4-1; clone size: few; CDR3 DNA: TGCGCCAGCAGCCAAGTCGGCCTGTCCTACGAGCAGTACTTC; CDR3 protein: CASSQVGLSYEQYF
J gene: TRBJ2-3; D gene: -; V gene: TRBV7-2; clone size: few; CDR3 DNA: TGTGCCAGCAGCTTTGGAGGGGCTGGCACAGATACGCAGTATTTT; CDR3 protein: CASSFGGAGTDTQYF
J gene: TRBJ2-7; D gene: -; V gene: TRBV6-5; clone size: -; CDR3 DNA: TGTGCCAGCAGTTACTCGCCAGAAGACCTCAGGGACGAGCAGTACTTC; CDR3 protein: CASSYSPEDLRDEQYF
J gene: TRBJ1-1; D gene: TRBD1; V gene: TRBV6-5; clone size: few; CDR3 DNA: TGTGCCAGCAGCTTGACCGGACAGGCCGGGAGACGATTCGGCACTGAAGCTTTCTTT; CDR3 protein: CASSLTGQAGRRFGTEAFF
J gene: TRBJ2-1; D gene: TRBD2; V gene: TRBV11-2; clone size: -; CDR3 DNA: TGTGCCAGCAGCCAAGGGACTAGCGGGAGGTTAGATGAGCAGTTCTTC; CDR3 protein: CASSQGTSGRLDEQFF
J gene: TRBJ2-1; D gene: TRBD1; V gene: TRBV20-1; clone size: -; CDR3 DNA: TGCAGTGCTAGAGGTCAGGGGGCATGGAATGAGCAGTTCTTC; CDR3 protein: CSARGQGAWNEQFF
J gene: TRBJ1-1; D gene: -; V gene: TRBV5-1; clone size: -; CDR3 DNA: TGCGCCAGCAGCGACGGAGGTCCCACTGAAGCTTTCTTT; CDR3 protein: CASSDGGPTEAFF
J gene: TRBJ2-7; D gene: -; V gene: TRBV5-5; clone size: -; CDR3 DNA: TGTGCCAGCAGCCTGGGGACAAGGTACTACGAGCAGTACTTC; CDR3 protein: CASSLGTRYYEQYF
J gene: TRBJ2-7; D gene: TRBD2; V gene: TRBV30; clone size: once; CDR3 DNA: TGTGCCTGGGGACTAGCGGGAACCTACGAGCAGTACTTC; CDR3 protein: CAWGLAGTYEQYF
J gene: TRBJ2-1; D gene: TRBD1; V gene: TRBV30; clone size: -; CDR3 DNA: TGTGCCTGGGCCGGACAGGGGCAGCAGTTCTTC; CDR3 protein: CAWAGQGQQFF
J gene: TRBJ2-7; D gene: -; V gene: TRBV7-9; clone size: few; CDR3 DNA: TGTGCCAGCGTCGGTGGGAAGAGTTACGAGCAGTACTTC; CDR3 protein: CASVGGKSYEQYF
J gene: TRBJ2-2; D gene: TRBD2; V gene: TRBV19; clone size: few; CDR3 DNA: TGTGCCAGTAGTATTAGCGGGAGCGGGACCGGGGAGCTGTTTTTT; CDR3 protein: CASSISGSGTGELFF
J gene: TRBJ1-5; D gene: -; V gene: TRBV19; clone size: few; CDR3 DNA: TGTGCCAGTAGTATCAGACAGGGCAATCAGCCCCAGCATTTT; CDR3 protein: CASSIRQGNQPQHF
J gene: TRBJ2-1; D gene: TRBD2; V gene: TRBV15; clone size: few; CDR3 DNA: TGTGCCACCAGCAGGAAGGGACTAGCGGCCTCCTACAATGAGCAGTTCTTC; CDR3 protein: CATSRKGLAASYNEQFF
J gene: TRBJ2-7; D gene: -; V gene: TRBV20-1; clone size: many; CDR3 DNA: TGCAGTGCTCGCCCCACCGGCCGGGTGGATTACGAGCAGTACTTC; CDR3 protein: CSARPTGRVDYEQYF
J gene: TRBJ1-3; D gene: -; V gene: TRBV7-9; clone size: many; CDR3 DNA: TGTGCCAGCGGGGGGTCGAGCTCTGGAAACACCATATATTTT; CDR3 protein: CASGGSSSGNTIYF
J gene: TRBJ2-1; D gene: -; V gene: TRBV11-2; clone size: many; CDR3 DNA: TGTGCCAGCAGCTTAGATCTGTCGGGGTACAATGAGCAGTTCTTC; CDR3 protein: CASSLDLSGYNEQFF
J gene: TRBJ2-1; D gene: -; V gene: TRBV2; clone size: -; CDR3 DNA: TGTGCCAGCAGAAGGGAATACAATGAGCAGTTCTTC; CDR3 protein: CASRREYNEQFF
J gene: TRBJ1-5; D gene: -; V gene: TRBV28; clone size: few; CDR3 DNA: TGTGCCAGCAGCCCACATGGGACTTCCGATAGCAATCAGCCCCAGCATTTT; CDR3 protein: CASSPHGTSDSNQPQHF
J gene: TRBJ2-2; D gene: TRBD2; V gene: TRBV5-6; clone size: -; CDR3 DNA: TGTGCCAGCAGCTTATTCGGGACTAGCGGGGGAGGTTACACCGGGGAGCTGTTTTTT; CDR3 protein: CASSLFGTSGGGYTGELFF
J gene: TRBJ2-3; D gene: TRBD2; V gene: TRBV7-9; clone size: -; CDR3 DNA: TGTGCCAGCAGCTTAGCGCGGGGGATAGATACGCAGTATTTT; CDR3 protein: CASSLARGIDTQYF
J gene: TRBJ1-5; D gene: -; V gene: TRBV7-8; clone size: -; CDR3 DNA: TGTGCCAGCAGCTTCGTTTCGGGACCCCGGCATTTT; CDR3 protein: CASSFVSGPRHF
J gene: TRBJ1-5; D gene: TRBD1; V gene: TRBV25-1; clone size: -; CDR3 DNA: TGTGCCAGCAGTTTCACAGGGGATCAGCCCCAGCATTTT; CDR3 protein: CASSFTGDQPQHF
J gene: TRBJ2-5; D gene: TRBD2; V gene: TRBV5-1; clone size: -; CDR3 DNA: TGCGCCAGCAGCTTTAGCGGGGGAGACGAAGAGACCCAGTACTTC; CDR3 protein: CASSFSGGDEETQYF
J gene: TRBJ2-1; D gene: -; V gene: TRBV11-3; clone size: -; CDR3 DNA: TGTGCCAGCAGCCACAACTGGGGAGAGGGTAATGAGCAGTTCTTC; CDR3 protein: CASSHNWGEGNEQFF
J gene: TRBJ2-7; D gene: -; V gene: TRBV5-1; clone size: -; CDR3 DNA: TGCGCCAGCAGCTTGGGGGTAAGCGGACCCTACGAGCAGTACTTC; CDR3 protein: CASSLGVSGPYEQYF
J gene: TRBJ1-5; D gene: -; V gene: TRBV7-2; clone size: few; CDR3 DNA: TGTGCCAGCAGCCCATACCCCGGACTTTTTCAGCCCCAGCATTTT; CDR3 protein: CASSPYPGLFQPQHF
J gene: TRBJ1-5; D gene: TRBD1; V gene: TRBV12-3/TRBV12-4; clone size: few; CDR3 DNA: TGTGCCAGCACCTCGGGACAGTTCCATCAGCCCCAGCATTTT; CDR3 protein: CASTSGQFHQPQHF
J gene: TRBJ2-7; D gene: -; V gene: TRBV14; clone size: -; CDR3 DNA: TGTGCCAGCAGCCAAGATTACCAGGAGCAGTACTTC; CDR3 protein: CASSQDYQEQYF
J gene: TRBJ1-1; D gene: TRBD1; V gene: TRBV10-3; clone size: -; CDR3 DNA: TGTGCCATCAGTACCGGGACAGGGGGCTCGAACACTGAAGCTTTCTTT; CDR3 protein: CAISTGTGGSNTEAFF
J gene: TRBJ1-3; D gene: -; V gene: TRBV7-2; clone size: few; CDR3 DNA: TGTGCCAGCAGCTTATCTAACAGCCTTTGGGGCACCATATATTTT; CDR3 protein: CASSLSNSLWGTIYF
J gene: TRBJ2-5; D gene: TRBD2; V gene: TRBV27; clone size: -; CDR3 DNA: TGTGCCAGCAGACCGACGGCCGGGACTAGCGGGGGGGAAGAGACCCAGTACTTC; CDR3 protein: CASRPTAGTSGGEETQYF
J gene: TRBJ1-1; D gene: -; V gene: TRBV19; clone size: once; CDR3 DNA: TGTGCCAGTAGTATCCTAAGCCGGAACGCTGAAGCTTTCTTT; CDR3 protein: CASSILSRNAEAFF
J gene: TRBJ1-2; D gene: -; V gene: TRBV9; clone size: few; CDR3 DNA: TGTGCCAGCAGCGTAGGGAGCAAGTTCAACTATGGCTACACCTTC; CDR3 protein: CASSVGSKFNYGYTF
J gene: TRBJ2-5; D gene: -; V gene: TRBV19; clone size: -; CDR3 DNA: TGTGCCAGTAGTAACTCGGGACTCAGACAAGAGACCCAGTACTTC; CDR3 protein: CASSNSGLRQETQYF
J gene: TRBJ2-7; D gene: TRBD2; V gene: TRBV29-1; clone size: once; CDR3 DNA: TGCAGCGTTGGCGGGGGGCAAAGCTCCTACGAGCAGTACTTC; CDR3 protein: CSVGGGQSSYEQYF
J gene: TRBJ2-5; D gene: -; V gene: TRBV29-1; clone size: -; CDR3 DNA: TGCAGCGTTGTTGGACAGCTTGAAGAGACCCAGTACTTC; CDR3 protein: CSVVGQLEETQYF
J gene: TRBJ2-4; D gene: -; V gene: TRBV5-5; clone size: few; CDR3 DNA: TGTGCCAGCAGCCCCGGGGGGACAACCCTAAACATTCAGTACTTC; CDR3 protein: CASSPGGTTLNIQYF
J gene: TRBJ2-7; D gene: -; V gene: TRBV6-5; clone size: -; CDR3 DNA: TGTGCCAGCAGTCCCTCCTGGCGGGTGGCCTACGAGCAGTACTTC; CDR3 protein: CASSPSWRVAYEQYF
J gene: TRBJ1-2; D gene: -; V gene: TRBV24-1; clone size: -; CDR3 DNA: TGTGCCACCAGTTCGAACCGGGCTGAGGGCTACACCTTC; CDR3 protein: CATSSNRAEGYTF
J gene: TRBJ2-7; D gene: TRBD1; V gene: TRBV27; clone size: -; CDR3 DNA: TGTGCCGCGGGACAGGGGAGCTACGAGCAGTACTTC; CDR3 protein: CAAGQGSYEQYF